A selection of T cell receptor beta chains follows, all from one sample in a study of T cell changes during pregnancy in multiple sclerosis. Method: immunoSEQ multiplex PCR; TCRdb's copy keeps in-frame clones and lacks some. The sample consists of about 130,000 clones, roughly 96% of them appearing once. The sequences come from peripheral blood, collected after pregnancy. The receptor set was obtained from a female donor with multiple sclerosis, enrolled in a pregnancy study. Both conserved end residues are part of each CDR3. The order of the fields is D gene, V gene, clone size, J gene, CDR3 DNA, CDR3 protein. D genes are given only for firm matches. For some rows the clone size is stated as once, few or many, or as a class when expanded; others skip it.

d_gene: -; v_gene: TRBV10-3; abundance: -; j_gene: TRBJ2-1; CDR3nt: TGTGCCATCAGTGAGTCGGGAGTCGGTGAGCAGTTCTTC; CDR3aa: CAISESGVGEQFF
d_gene: -; v_gene: TRBV5-4; abundance: -; j_gene: TRBJ2-5; CDR3nt: TGTGCCAGCAGTGGGTTAGCGGAGGGCAGAGAGACCCAGTACTTC; CDR3aa: CASSGLAEGRETQYF
d_gene: -; v_gene: TRBV2; abundance: -; j_gene: TRBJ2-7; CDR3nt: TGTGCCAGCAGTGTGTTTTCAGCAGACACCTACGAGCAGTACTTC; CDR3aa: CASSVFSADTYEQYF
d_gene: -; v_gene: TRBV7-2; abundance: -; j_gene: TRBJ1-1; CDR3nt: TGTGCCAGCAGCCAGAGGAGGGGCCTCGAGGCTTTCTTT; CDR3aa: CASSQRRGLEAFF
d_gene: TRBD1; v_gene: TRBV28; abundance: -; j_gene: TRBJ1-5; CDR3nt: TGTGCCAGCAGTTTAGAGACCGTGACAGGGGGCCGAAGCAATCAGCCCCAGCATTTT; CDR3aa: CASSLETVTGGRSNQPQHF
d_gene: -; v_gene: TRBV29-1; abundance: -; j_gene: TRBJ1-1; CDR3nt: TGCAGCGTTGGCCTACTGATGAACACTGAAGCTTTCTTT; CDR3aa: CSVGLLMNTEAFF
d_gene: TRBD1; v_gene: TRBV5-1; abundance: -; j_gene: TRBJ1-2; CDR3nt: TGCGCCAGCAGCGTTCGACAGGGCCCCTATGGCTACACCTTC; CDR3aa: CASSVRQGPYGYTF
d_gene: -; v_gene: TRBV4-1; abundance: once; j_gene: TRBJ2-7; CDR3nt: TGCGCCAGCAGCCCCCTGGAGGCCCACGAGCAGTACTTC; CDR3aa: CASSPLEAHEQYF
d_gene: -; v_gene: TRBV5-1; abundance: few; j_gene: TRBJ1-5; CDR3nt: TGCGCCAGCAGCTTGGGGGGGGATCAGCCCCAGCATTTT; CDR3aa: CASSLGGDQPQHF
d_gene: -; v_gene: TRBV6-1; abundance: -; j_gene: TRBJ2-1; CDR3nt: TGTGCCAGCAGTGTAATAGCAGCCAATGAGCAGTTCTTC; CDR3aa: CASSVIAANEQFF
d_gene: TRBD2; v_gene: TRBV6-4; abundance: -; j_gene: TRBJ2-3; CDR3nt: TGTGCCAGCAGTAGAAGCGGGATCAGTAGCACAGATACGCAGTATTTT; CDR3aa: CASSRSGISSTDTQYF
d_gene: TRBD1; v_gene: TRBV7-7; abundance: once; j_gene: TRBJ2-5; CDR3nt: TGTGCTAGCAGCTTAGGCGACAGGGTCCAAGAGACCCAGTACTTC; CDR3aa: CASSLGDRVQETQYF
d_gene: TRBD1; v_gene: TRBV11-2; abundance: -; j_gene: TRBJ2-5; CDR3nt: TGTGCCAGCAGCAGCCGGGACAGGGGGACGGTGGCCCAGTACTTC; CDR3aa: CASSSRDRGTVAQYF
d_gene: -; v_gene: TRBV6-5; abundance: -; j_gene: TRBJ2-5; CDR3nt: TGTGCCAGCAGTTACTCGAGCGAGACCCAGTACTTC; CDR3aa: CASSYSSETQYF
d_gene: TRBD2; v_gene: TRBV25-1; abundance: -; j_gene: TRBJ2-5; CDR3nt: TGTGCCAGCAGTGAATTCAAAACCGGGACTAGCGGGAGGGCCCAGTACTTC; CDR3aa: CASSEFKTGTSGRAQYF
d_gene: TRBD1; v_gene: TRBV6-4; abundance: -; j_gene: TRBJ1-1; CDR3nt: TGTGCCAGCAGTTTCGAGACAGGGACTGAAGCTTTCTTT; CDR3aa: CASSFETGTEAFF
d_gene: -; v_gene: TRBV6-5; abundance: -; j_gene: TRBJ1-1; CDR3nt: TGTGCCAGCAGTTACTCGGCGGGCACTGAAGCTTTCTTT; CDR3aa: CASSYSAGTEAFF
d_gene: -; v_gene: TRBV13; abundance: -; j_gene: TRBJ1-1; CDR3nt: TGTGCCACCCGGGGGGGTCCGCGAGATATGGGATCTAGGGCTGAAGCTTTCTTT; CDR3aa: CATRGGPRDMGSRAEAFF
d_gene: -; v_gene: TRBV12-5; abundance: -; j_gene: TRBJ2-1; CDR3nt: TGTGCTAGTGGTTTGCTAACCCCAGGGGTAGGGGACAATGAGCAGTTCTTC; CDR3aa: CASGLLTPGVGDNEQFF
d_gene: TRBD2; v_gene: TRBV6-6; abundance: -; j_gene: TRBJ2-7; CDR3nt: TGTGCCAGCATACAGACTAGCGGGAGCTACGAGCAGTACTTC; CDR3aa: CASIQTSGSYEQYF
d_gene: -; v_gene: TRBV4-3; abundance: -; j_gene: TRBJ2-2; CDR3nt: TGCGCCAGCAGCCAAGATGATCGGACTCTCGGGAAGCTGTTTTTT; CDR3aa: CASSQDDRTLGKLFF
d_gene: -; v_gene: TRBV11-3; abundance: -; j_gene: TRBJ2-2; CDR3nt: TGTGCCAGCAGCTTAGATCCCGTGACCGGGGAGCTGTTTTTT; CDR3aa: CASSLDPVTGELFF
d_gene: -; v_gene: TRBV7-9; abundance: -; j_gene: TRBJ1-2; CDR3nt: TGTGCCAGCACTCTCGTCGACCGGGACTATGGCTACACCTTC; CDR3aa: CASTLVDRDYGYTF
d_gene: TRBD1; v_gene: TRBV7-2; abundance: once; j_gene: TRBJ2-7; CDR3nt: TGTGCCAGCAGCTTAGGGGGGACAGGGAAAATTTTTTACGAGCAGTACTTC; CDR3aa: CASSLGGTGKIFYEQYF
d_gene: -; v_gene: TRBV9; abundance: -; j_gene: TRBJ2-5; CDR3nt: TGTGCCAGCAGCGACGGGGTTCAAGAGACCCAGTACTTC; CDR3aa: CASSDGVQETQYF
d_gene: TRBD2; v_gene: TRBV9; abundance: -; j_gene: TRBJ2-7; CDR3nt: TGTGCCAGCAGCGTAGGCCTAGCGGACGTATCCTACGAGCAGTACTTC; CDR3aa: CASSVGLADVSYEQYF
d_gene: TRBD2; v_gene: TRBV15; abundance: -; j_gene: TRBJ2-1; CDR3nt: TGTGCCACCAGCAGAATCTCCGGGACTAGCGGATACAATGAGCAGTTCTTC; CDR3aa: CATSRISGTSGYNEQFF
d_gene: TRBD2; v_gene: TRBV6-1; abundance: -; j_gene: TRBJ2-3; CDR3nt: TGTGCCAGCTTAGCGGGAGTTGCATATACGCAGTATTTT; CDR3aa: CASLAGVAYTQYF
d_gene: -; v_gene: TRBV5-6; abundance: -; j_gene: TRBJ2-5; CDR3nt: TGTGCCAGCAGGGGAGACGGGACCCAGTACTTC; CDR3aa: CASRGDGTQYF
d_gene: TRBD1; v_gene: TRBV7-9; abundance: -; j_gene: TRBJ2-3; CDR3nt: TGTGCCAGCAGCTTACAACAGGGGGCGAGAGATACGCAGTATTTT; CDR3aa: CASSLQQGARDTQYF
d_gene: -; v_gene: TRBV4-3; abundance: once; j_gene: TRBJ1-2; CDR3nt: TGCGCCAGCAGCCAAGATGGGGGCTTGGTCTATGGCTACACCTTC; CDR3aa: CASSQDGGLVYGYTF
d_gene: -; v_gene: TRBV19; abundance: -; j_gene: TRBJ1-5; CDR3nt: TGTGCCAGTAGTAACGCAGGAGGGGATCAGCCCCAGCATTTT; CDR3aa: CASSNAGGDQPQHF
d_gene: -; v_gene: TRBV7-8; abundance: -; j_gene: TRBJ2-1; CDR3nt: TGTGCCAGCAGCCCTGAAGGTCGAGGCGAGTTCTTC; CDR3aa: CASSPEGRGEFF
d_gene: TRBD1; v_gene: TRBV5-4; abundance: -; j_gene: TRBJ2-7; CDR3nt: TGTGCCAGCAGCTTCGACAGGGGCCCCTACGAGCAGTACTTC; CDR3aa: CASSFDRGPYEQYF
d_gene: TRBD1; v_gene: TRBV15; abundance: -; j_gene: TRBJ1-4; CDR3nt: TGTGCCACCAGGACTGACCGTACAGGGGCACAAAAACTGTTTTTT; CDR3aa: CATRTDRTGAQKLFF
d_gene: TRBD2; v_gene: TRBV5-1; abundance: -; j_gene: TRBJ2-5; CDR3nt: TGCGCCAGCAGCTTGGCCCTAGCGGGAGAGACCCAGTACTTC; CDR3aa: CASSLALAGETQYF